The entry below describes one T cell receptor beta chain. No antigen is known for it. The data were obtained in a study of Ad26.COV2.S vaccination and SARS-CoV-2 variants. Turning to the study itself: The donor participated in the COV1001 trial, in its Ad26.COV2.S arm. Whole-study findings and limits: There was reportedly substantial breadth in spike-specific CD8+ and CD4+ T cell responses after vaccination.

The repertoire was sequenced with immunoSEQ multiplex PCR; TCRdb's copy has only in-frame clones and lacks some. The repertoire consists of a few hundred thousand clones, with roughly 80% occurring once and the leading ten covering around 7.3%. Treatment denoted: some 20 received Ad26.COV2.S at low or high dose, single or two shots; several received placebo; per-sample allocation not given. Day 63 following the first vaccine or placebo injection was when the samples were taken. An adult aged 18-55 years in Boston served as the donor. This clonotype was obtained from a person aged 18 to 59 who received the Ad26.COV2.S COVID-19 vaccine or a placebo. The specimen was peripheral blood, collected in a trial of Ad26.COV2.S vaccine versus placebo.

The CDR3 DNA sequence: TGTGCCAGTAGCAACCCGGGACTCCACTCCTACGAGCAGTACTTC. It encodes CASSNPGLHSYEQYF. The J gene is TRBJ2-7, the V gene TRBV19; TRBD2 might be the D (6 bases). The germline V gene encodes CDR1 LNHDA and CDR2 SQIVND (reference sequence). V lost 6 bases, J lost 0 bases, and 15 bases lay in between. The CDR3 has 15 amino acids.